This TCR beta chain was found in a study of technical replicates of blood from a handful of donors. The data were produced by immunoSEQ multiplex PCR, yet TCRdb's version contains in-frame clones alone and is incomplete. The sample contains 54,000 or so clones, about 93% of which appear only once. V was pared by 4 bases and J by 4 bases, with 5 bases of the junction left unmatched. This CDR3 has 14 amino acids. CDR1 is SGHRS and CDR2 is YFSETQ in the germline V gene. This clonotype originated in a human donor in good health. The chain joins TRBV5-1 to TRBJ2-1; 7 bases are a match to TRBD1. What was sequenced was T cells isolated from PBMCs. The CDR3 sequence is CASSRDRSYNEQFF. The CDR3 nucleotides are TGCGCCAGCAGCCGGGACAGAAGTTACAATGAGCAGTTCTTC.